Listed here are 18 T cell receptor beta chains from one sample, sequenced in a study of tumor and adjacent non-tumor tissue in lung cancer. A modified ARM-PCR protocol with three rounds of nested PCR amplified TCRbeta. TCRdb re-called the multiplex PCR reads with MiXCR, one entry per CDR3 protein. The sample has about 80,000 distinct CDR3 sequences, around 85% seen once. No cell sorting was done before RNA was extracted from the tissue. The sample comprised lung tumor tissue. The receptors shown here come from a woman aged 45-65 years with non-small cell lung cancer.

With respect to this clonotype: A read error is likely, as this CDR3 ends without the conserved phenylalanine or tryptophan. This chain uses TRBV20-1 with TRBJ2-1; D is ambiguous. The CDR3 covers 11 residues. Germline V gene data show CDR1 as DFQATT and CDR2 as SNEGSKA (reference sequence). The CDR3 nucleotides are TGCAGGGCTAGACTCCACAATGATCAGTTCTGC. Its translation: CRARLHNDQFC.

For this clonotype: A read error is likely, as this CDR3 ends without the conserved phenylalanine or tryptophan. No DNA is shown, since the ends of the CDR3 on it are uncertain; the CDR3 is the one TCRdb lists. The chain couples TRBV11-2 to TRBJ1-4; the D call in the table, TRBD1, was not verified against the DNA. CDR1 is SGHAT and CDR2 is FQNNGV in the germline V gene. The CDR3 has 15 amino acids, counting both end residues. CDR3: CASSPRQGADEERFI.

J is TRBJ2-5 and V is TRBV5-4, with 7 bases fitting TRBD2. This CDR3 has 16 residues. The junction had 14 bases not matched to a gene; V was cut back by 4 bases and J by 5 bases. CDR1 SGHNT and CDR2 YYREEE come from the germline V gene (reference sequence). The CDR3 DNA follows: TGTGCCAGCAGCGTCGGGGCTTGCGGGAGTTATGAGACCCAGTACTTC. Translation: CASSVGACGSYETQYF.

V is TRBV20-1 and J is TRBJ2-7, with TRBD1 matching 10 bases. The CDR3 is 12 residues long. Trimming at V came to 7 bases and at J to 4 bases, leaving 4 bases not matched to a gene. Germline V gene lookup returns CDR1 DFQATT and CDR2 SNEGSKA (reference sequence). The CDR3 is CSVTGQGYEQYF. DNA of the CDR3: TGCAGTGTTACGGGACAGGGGTACGAGCAGTACTTC.

In this sample, this clonotype turned up many times. A much more abundant neighbour one base away suggests this may be a read error. The chain employs TRBV11-2 and TRBJ1-2, with D possibly TRBD1 on 6 matching bases. V gave up 5 bases and J gave up 2 bases, with 15 bases separating them. This CDR3 comprises 15 residues. Germline assignment: CDR1 SGHAT and CDR2 FQNNGV. CDR3 residues: CASSLKGEPNYGYTF. The CDR3 DNA sequence: TGTGCCAGCAGCCTAAAGGGGGAGCCCAACTATGGCTACACCTTC.

As concerns this clonotype: Mismatch with germline at one junction end may stem from a read error. The chain joins TRBV10-2 to TRBJ2-4; maybe TRBD2 (5 bases). Germline lookup yields CDR1 WSHSY and CDR2 SAAADI. CDR3 size: 16 residues. The CDR3 is CASNETAVLAKNIKYF. In nucleotides, the CDR3 is TGCGCCAGCAATGAGACGGCCGTGCTAGCCAAAAACATTAAGTACTTC.

Details on this clonotype: Germline and junction disagree at one end, which may indicate a read error. The chain's CDR3 is CVSSWTVSEKLFF. The DNA for the CDR3 is TGTGTCAGCAGCTGGACAGTCAGTGAAAAACTGTTTTTT. V gene TRBV12-3 or TRBV12-4 combines with J gene TRBJ1-4, with D perhaps TRBD1 (6 bases). This CDR3 contains 13 residues.

As for this clonotype: Germline and junction disagree at one end, which may indicate a read error. This chain uses TRBV29-1 with TRBJ1-4, with 7 nucleotides matching TRBD1. Germline CDR1 reads SQVTM; CDR2 reads ANQGSEA. The CDR3 has 14 amino acids. The CDR3 region has the DNA TGCAGCGCAAGCTCTCGGGACAGTAATGAAAAACTGTTATTT. It specifies CSASSRDSNEKLLF.

This clonotype was counted between two and nine times. Since no conserved phenylalanine or tryptophan closes the CDR3, a read error is the likely cause. V gene TRBV5-1 combines with J gene TRBJ2-1; D call uncertain. Between the trimmed V and J ends, which lost 5 bases and 3 bases, there was a span of 6 bases. Germline V gene lookup returns CDR1 SGHRS and CDR2 YFSETQ. The CDR3 length is 12 residues. The CDR3 sequence: CASRFDYNEQFL. The CDR3 DNA reads as TGCGCCAGCAGGTTTGACTACAATGAGCAGTTCCTC.

As for this clonotype: At one of its ends the junction is not consistent with the germline gene, which may arise from a read error. The J gene is TRBJ2-1, the V gene TRBV20-1; D possibly uses TRBD1 or TRBD2 (6 bases each). The CDR3 sequence is 15 residues long. The germline CDR1 and CDR2 sequences are DFQATT and SNEGSKA (reference sequence). The CDR3 here is CSVSIPGATYNEQFF. DNA of the CDR3: TGCAGTGTTAGTATCCCGGGGGCGACCTACAATGAACAGTTCTTC.

To note about this clonotype: Germline and junction disagree at one end, which may indicate a read error. CDR3 DNA: TGTGTCAGCAGTGTTGGGGACCAAGAGATCCAGTATTTC. Its protein product is CVSSVGDQEIQYF. The chain couples TRBV12-3 or TRBV12-4 to TRBJ2-5, with D perhaps assigned TRBD1 or TRBD2 (5 bases each). The length of the CDR3 is 13 residues.

As concerns this clonotype: One end of the junction fails to match germline, which may point to a read error. The chain links TRBV20-1 to TRBJ2-2; 11 nucleotides line up with TRBD1. Germline V gene lookup returns CDR1 DFQATT and CDR2 SNEGSKA (reference sequence). The CDR3 sequence is 14 residues long. The DNA for the CDR3 is TGTAGTGCTGGAGGACAGGGGGCGCCCGGGGAGCGGTTTTTT. As protein: CSAGGQGAPGERFF.

The chain joins TRBV20-1 to TRBJ2-3; TRBD2 matches at 9 bases. The V segment lost 6 bases and the J segment 15 bases; nucleotides outside the gene matches: 22. Germline V CDR1 and CDR2: DFQATT, SNEGSKA (reference sequence). The CDR3 runs 15 residues. CDR3 protein: CSAPRGRAFSDTPYF. CDR3 nucleotide sequence: TGCAGTGCCCCGCGCGGGAGGGCCTTCTCAGATACGCCATATTTT.

On this clonotype itself: It may be a read error: a sequence one base away is much more abundant. This sequence joins TRBV7-9 and TRBJ2-3, with D unclear. The CDR3 has 12 amino acids. Germline loops: CDR1 SEHNR, CDR2 FQNEAQ (reference sequence). V was pared by 4 bases and J by 4 bases, with 6 bases between. In DNA, the CDR3 is TGTGCCAGCAGCTCCACCGCAGATACGCAGTATTTT. Amino acid sequence: CASSSTADTQYF.

With respect to this clonotype: A junction end diverges from the germline sequence, so it may reflect a read error. The chain carries TRBV20-1 and TRBJ2-1; 8 nucleotides agree with TRBD1. The length of the CDR3 is 16 residues. Germline V lookup: CDR1 DFQATT, CDR2 SNEGSKA (reference sequence). The CDR3 DNA is TGCAGTACTAGGTTATATATCGGGACAGGTTTACATGAGCAGATCTTC. Translation gives CSTRLYIGTGLHEQIF.

The V and J genes are TRBV12-3 or TRBV12-4 and TRBJ2-2, with D tentatively TRBD2 (7 bases). Trimming stripped 8 bases from V and 5 bases from J, with 18 bases between. The length of the CDR3 is 15 residues. In DNA form, the CDR3 reads TGTGCCAGCTGTGGACGGGGGGCTGTGACCGGGGAGCTGTTTTTT. It encodes CASCGRGAVTGELFF.

This clonotype was recorded once. At one boundary the junction diverges from the germline segment, which might be a read error. The chain employs TRBV11-2 and TRBJ2-3; D call uncertain. Germline CDR1 and CDR2: SGHAT and FQNNGV. This CDR3 has 15 amino acids. The CDR3: CASSQLQCAPDTQYF. CDR3 nucleotides: TGTGCCAGCAGTCAACTACAGTGCGCCCCAGATACCCAGTATTTT.

Comment on this clonotype: Lacking the conserved final phenylalanine or tryptophan, this CDR3 likely reflects a read error. The chain has TRBV24-1 and TRBJ2-1; D not resolved. Germline CDR1 reads KGHDR; CDR2 reads SFDVKD. This CDR3 region has 16 residues. V was pared by 6 bases and J by 1 base, with 15 bases between. CDR3 protein: CATSKVNSRSYNEQFS. CDR3 sequence (DNA): TGTGCCACCAGTAAGGTCAACAGCAGATCCTACAATGAGCAGTTCTCC.